Here is one T cell receptor (beta chain) with its context. It lacks a known antigen. No clone much larger than this one lies a single base away; base qualities are absent. The immunoSEQ Assay was the method used to sequence TCRbeta CDR3 regions. After extraction, genomic DNA underwent amplification by bias-controlled multiplex PCR, followed by high-throughput sequencing. Under the source paper's analysis protocol: To quantify the absolute abundance of every unique TCRbeta CDR3 region, sequences were collapsed and filtered. T cell fraction was estimated by normalizing TCRbeta template counts to usable DNA, with usable DNA measured through amplification of reference genes found in all nucleated cells. Repertoire TCRs were annotated as SARS-CoV-2-specific by exact matching of V gene, CDR3 amino acid sequence and J gene to a known reactive TCR set. The reference SARS-CoV-2 TCR set came from MIRA and was filtered for enrichment in COVID-19-positive ImmuneCODE repertoires, removing public or cross-reactive TCRs. Using the MIRA antigens, annotated TCRs were further analysed by specific ORF or by position within an ORF. Breadth was defined as the number of annotated unique rearrangements divided by the total number of unique productive rearrangements, and depth was defined as the summed frequency of the annotated unique rearrangements. TCR breadth was compared between groups using two-sided Wilcoxon rank-sum tests. TCRdb retrieved this table from immuneACCESS and kept in-frame rearrangements only. Not all clones are present; in checked studies, unresolved V genes account for under half, and no reason is known for the remainder. D and trimming were read from the DNA, whereas the V and J calls and clone size are those reported in that table. This sample lists 350,000 to 500,000 clones; approximately 87% were detected once. The ten largest make up approximately 4% of the sample.

This sample was included in a study of Ad26.COV2.S vaccination and SARS-CoV-2 variants (dated by TCRdb to about 2021). For the wider study: Vaccine-arm donors were drawn from COV1001, a multicentre, randomized, double-blind, placebo-controlled phase I-IIa trial of Ad26.COV2.S in healthy adults. Ad26.COV2.S was administered intramuscularly at 5 x 10^10 or 1 x 10^11 viral particles, either as a single shot or as two shots given 56 days apart. A total of approximately 32 samples were included in the TCR-sequenced set, comprising 19 Ad26.COV2.S vaccine recipients, 5 placebo recipients and 8 SARS-CoV-2 convalescent individuals. Trial participants were randomized into five groups of five, in which low-dose or high-dose Ad26.COV2.S was given once or twice, or placebo was given on both occasions. TCRbeta repertoire sequencing was used to assess the specificity and breadth of SARS-CoV-2-reactive T cell receptors after Ad26.COV2.S vaccination. Blinding of investigators to trial group allocation was maintained during experiments and outcome assessment.

The treatment or condition label for this specimen denotes: some 20 received Ad26.COV2.S at low or high dose, single or two shots; 5 received placebo; per-sample allocation not given. For vaccine and placebo recipients, repertoires were sequenced using samples collected on day 63 after the first injection. In Cohort 1b, fewer than 30 adults aged 18-55 years were enrolled at a single site in Boston, USA, between 29 July and 7 August 2020. Ad26.COV2.S was a replication-incompetent adenovirus type 26 vector expressing a prefusion-stabilized SARS-CoV-2 spike protein from the original Wuhan strain. V drops 1 base and J drops 5 bases, leaving 11 bases in between. CDR1 and CDR2 are drawn from the germline V gene (reference sequence): SEHNR, FQNEAQ. Its CDR3 holds 14 amino acids, cysteine through phenylalanine. Only the CDR3 DNA is retained, 42 bases long and in frame from the first base. Here is what the overall study found, with its caveats: Spike-specific TCR breadth was higher in Ad26.COV2.S recipients than in placebo recipients (P = 0.0014). Substantial breadth of spike-specific CD8+ and CD4+ T cell responses was reported after vaccination. The authors noted that the TCR breadth and depth analyses may have underestimated total T cell responses. The study was not powered to compare responses between vaccine doses or regimens. Vaccine and placebo recipients had similar non-spike TCR breadth, a finding consistent with the vaccine containing only spike.

This clonotype was obtained from a person aged 18-60 years who received the Ad26.COV2.S COVID-19 vaccine or a placebo. This sequence uses TRBV7-9 and TRBJ2-5; the D segment cannot be called with confidence. The sample was peripheral blood, taken in a trial of Ad26.COV2.S vaccine versus placebo. The sequenced DNA: TGTGCCAGCAGCTTAGAACAGTTCATGGAGACCCAGTACTTC. This gives the protein CASSLEQFMETQYF.